The clone carrying this TCR beta chain has just one count. Germline and junction disagree at one end, which may indicate a read error. Within the sample, other DNA sequences also encode this same CDR3. This record belongs to a study of T cell changes during pregnancy in multiple sclerosis. The protocol was immunoSEQ multiplex PCR, while the TCRdb copy is restricted to in-frame clones and leaves out a portion. This sample has under 40,000 clones; 75% to 95% occur once, and the top ten carry 0.3% to 0.4%. This CDR3 contains 18 residues. Germline CDR1 SGDLS, CDR2 YYNGEE. The material sequenced was CD4+ T cells from peripheral blood mononuclear cells, taken in the third trimester of pregnancy. V and J are TRBV9 and TRBJ1-1; possibly TRBD1 for D (6 bases). This TCR came from a female donor in good health, enrolled as a control in a pregnancy study. The chain's CDR3 is CASSVALSGTLMNTEAFF. The CDR3 DNA follows: TGTGCCAGCAGCGTAGCGTTGTCAGGGACACTTATGAACACTGAAGCTTTTTTT. The variable domain in full, completed from reference TRBV9 and TRBJ1-1, reads DSGVTQTPKHLITATGQRVTLRCSPRSGDLSVYWYQQSLDQGLQFLIQYYNGEERAKGNILERFSAQQFPDLHSELNLSSLELGDSALYFCASSVALSGTLMNTEAFFGQGTRLTVV.